The text below deals with one T cell receptor beta chain. Its antigen is as yet unknown. The sample is drawn from a study of post-analysis software for immune sequencing data. Across the study: Included among the disease courses, which were recorded for the cohort, were relapsing-remitting, secondary progressive and progressive-relapsing multiple sclerosis. Study findings and constraints: Elevated frequency relative to controls characterized roughly five TRBV segments in patients, TRBV5-6, TRBV5-1 and TRBV20-1 among them. Controls significantly exceeded multiple sclerosis patients in normalized Chao1 diversity.

In germline, CDR1 is MDHEN, CDR2 SYDVKM. V lost 5 bases, J lost 0 bases, and 13 bases stayed unmatched. The CDR3 runs to 17 residues. Tagging with unique molecular identifiers was a feature of the TCR beta cDNA libraries. Each CDR3 protein is one row after TCRdb ran MiXCR on the PCR reads. The sample contains 650,000 to 900,000 distinct CDR3 sequences, 35% to 55% of which appear only once. The receptor was isolated from a girl aged 5 to 17 with multiple sclerosis. The chain links TRBV28 to TRBJ2-7, with 7 bases that match TRBD1. Sample: blood. CDR3 in amino acids: CASSLQIGTVSSYEQYF. DNA for the CDR3: TGTGCCAGCAGTCTACAGATCGGGACAGTTAGCTCCTACGAGCAGTACTTC.